Presented here are 17 T cell receptor beta chains from one specimen sequenced in a study of blood T cell repertoires in COVID-19. Produced via immunoSEQ multiplex PCR; TCRdb's table is partial and in-frame only. The sample shows 150,000 to 200,000 clones, roughly 85% of them seen only once. Material: peripheral blood. These receptors all stem from a man in his 60s with active or convalescent COVID-19.

The rearrangement uses TRBV28 and TRBJ1-1; D uncertain. The CDR3 length is 15 residues. Germline lookup yields CDR1 MDHEN and CDR2 SYDVKM. V lost 5 bases, J lost 3 bases, and 16 bases lay in between. CDR3 protein: CASSLNTDRDTEAFF. The CDR3 DNA reads as TGTGCCAGCAGTCTAAACACAGATCGAGACACTGAAGCTTTCTTT.

The chain links TRBV12-5 to TRBJ2-2; 9 nucleotides match TRBD2. Germline V gene sequence: CDR1 LGHNT, CDR2 FRNRAP. V was clipped by 6 bases and J by 5 bases; unmatched bases: 4. CDR3 length: 14 amino acids. The DNA of the CDR3 is TGTGCTAGTGGAGTAGCGGGGGTTACCGGGGAGCTGTTTTTT. Translation: CASGVAGVTGELFF. Drawing the rest from reference TRBV12-5 and TRBJ2-2, the complete variable domain is DARVTQTPRHKVTEMGQEVTMRCQPILGHNTVFWYRQTMMQGLELLAYFRNRAPLDDSGMPKDRFSAEMPDATLATLKIQPSEPRDSAVYFCASGVAGVTGELFFGEGSRLTVL.

The chain combines TRBV4-1 with TRBJ1-4; 8 nucleotides align to TRBD1. CDR3 length: 15 residues. The J segment lost 8 bases and the V segment lost 1 base, leaving 6 bases of the junction unmatched. From germline, CDR1 is MGHRA and CDR2 YSYEKL. CDR3 bases: TGCGCCAGCAGCCAAGGGACAGGGCTATGGGAAAAACTGTTTTTT. It yields the protein CASSQGTGLWEKLFF.

The chain links TRBV7-9 to TRBJ1-2; D is unresolved. Between the trimmed V and J ends, which lost 4 bases and 4 bases, there was a span of 16 bases. Germline V gives CDR1 SEHNR, CDR2 FQNEAQ (reference sequence). The CDR3 covers 15 residues. CDR3 sequence (DNA): TGTGCCAGCAGCTCTCCCGAAGCAGGCGCCTATGGCTACACCTTC. This translates into CASSSPEAGAYGYTF.

This clone was observed once. This rearrangement joins TRBV19 to TRBJ1-1; perhaps TRBD1 as D (6 bases). The CDR3 runs 14 residues. Germline CDR1 is LNHDA and CDR2 is SQIVND (reference sequence). The V end lost 7 bases, the J end lost 1 base, and 13 bases lay between the germline ends. CDR3 region: CASIDWGQNTEAFF. Here the CDR3 DNA reads TGTGCCAGTATCGACTGGGGGCAGAACACTGAAGCTTTCTTT.

The CDR3: CASSLQAVTGVYEQYF. CDR3 in DNA: TGTGCCAGCAGCCTGCAAGCGGTGACAGGGGTCTACGAGCAGTACTTC. The rearrangement joins TRBV14 to TRBJ2-7, with 8 positions matching TRBD1. The CDR3 contains 16 residues. Germline loops: CDR1 SGHDN, CDR2 FVKESK. With V trimmed by 4 bases and J by 3 bases, 11 bases remained unmatched.

CDR3 sequence reads: CSASSASEGQGVLGQYF. In DNA form, the CDR3 reads TGCAGTGCTAGTTCCGCTTCGGAAGGTCAGGGGGTATTAGGGCAGTACTTC. The V call is TRBV20-1, the J call TRBJ2-7; 7 nucleotides agree with TRBD1. The CDR3 consists of 17 residues. Germline V lookup: CDR1 DFQATT, CDR2 SNEGSKA (reference sequence). The V and J ends lost 3 bases and 9 bases, in that order; junction bases with no gene match: 23.

The chain combines TRBV5-8 with TRBJ1-5; D gene unclear. Germline values: CDR1 SGHTS, CDR2 YDEGEE. The CDR3 spans 15 residues. V lost 0 bases and J lost 0, with 7 bases in between. The DNA of the CDR3 is TGTGCCAGCAGCTTGGGAATCTATAGCAATCAGCCCCAGCATTTT. Translation gives CASSLGIYSNQPQHF.

As to this clone: This sample also contains other DNA sequences that code for the same CDR3. V gene TRBV6-6 combines with J gene TRBJ1-5; no firm D call. The V gene lost 0 bases and the J gene lost 1 base, with 4 bases spanning the gap. This CDR3 comprises 14 residues. Per germline, CDR1 MNHNY and CDR2 SVGAGI (reference sequence). In DNA form, the CDR3 reads TGTGCCAGCAGTTACTCGAGGAGCAATCAGCCCCAGCATTTT. Protein: CASSYSRSNQPQHF.

The V gene is TRBV9, the J gene TRBJ2-2, with 9 nucleotides matching TRBD2. This CDR3 is built from 17 residues. The V gene's germline CDR1 is SGDLS and CDR2 YYNGEE. The V gene end was trimmed by 0 bases and the J gene end by 6 bases; junction bases not matched to a gene: 9. CDR3 DNA: TGTGCCAGCAGCGTAGCATCGGCGGGGGGGCGCGCCGGGGAGCTGTTTTTT. It translates to CASSVASAGGRAGELFF.

The chain has TRBV9 and TRBJ1-3; D is possibly TRBD1 (6 bases). This CDR3 comprises 14 residues. With 0 bases removed from V and 2 bases from J, the gap between germline ends came to 6 bases. Germline V lookup: CDR1 SGDLS, CDR2 YYNGEE. CDR3 nucleotides: TGTGCCAGCAGCGTAGAGGGGGCTGGAAACACCATATATTTT. Encoded protein: CASSVEGAGNTIYF.

The chain couples TRBV9 to TRBJ2-6; D possibly corresponds to TRBD2 (5 bases). This CDR3 is built from 19 residues. Trimming took off 4 bases at V and 4 bases at J, with 24 bases between the two ends. CDR1 and CDR2 from the germline V gene are SGDLS and YYNGEE. This CDR3 reads CASSTSFKSLTGGANVLTF. CDR3 coding DNA: TGTGCCAGCAGCACCTCCTTTAAGTCCCTTACGGGAGGGGCCAACGTCCTGACTTTC.

The table lists this clone with a count of one. The chain links TRBV3-1 (or the pseudogene TRBV3-2) to TRBJ2-1; 9 bases align to TRBD2. Per the germline V gene, CDR1 is LGHDT and CDR2 is YNNKEL (reference sequence). CDR3 size: 16 residues. V lost 4 bases, J lost 10 bases, and 14 bases stayed unmatched. The CDR3 nucleotides are TGTGCCAGCAGCCCCCCGGGAGCGGGGGGCCATTGGGAGCAGTTCTTC. It translates to CASSPPGAGGHWEQFF.

This clone was seen just once. The V call is TRBV7-9, the J call TRBJ2-1; D is unclear. The CDR3 has 14 amino acids. Germline V gene lookup returns CDR1 SEHNR and CDR2 FQNEAQ (reference sequence). V was cut by 7 bases and J by 3 bases, with 13 bases left in between. The CDR3 nucleotides read TGTGCCAGCACCTTTAATACGGTCTACAATGAGCAGTTCTTC. Translated, it gives CASTFNTVYNEQFF.

The chain couples TRBV27 to TRBJ2-6, with D perhaps TRBD1 (6 bases). Trimming took 6 bases from V and 0 from J, leaving 21 bases between them. CDR3 length: 19 amino acids. CDR1 is MNHEY and CDR2 is SMNVEV in the germline V gene (reference sequence). This CDR3 is CASSRQDSSFSSGANVLTF. The CDR3 DNA sequence: TGTGCCAGCAGCCGACAGGACAGCTCTTTCTCCTCTGGGGCCAACGTCCTGACTTTC.

The chain employs TRBV12-3 or TRBV12-4 and TRBJ1-2; D is ambiguous. The germline V and J ends were trimmed by 5 bases and 14 bases, with 15 bases remaining between them. This CDR3 has 11 amino acids. The CDR3 here is CASSPGLARTF. The CDR3 DNA reads as TGTGCCAGCAGTCCCGGACTCGCTCGAACCTTC.

This chain joins TRBV5-4 and TRBJ1-3, with D unclear. CDR1 is SGHNT, CDR2 YYREEE, per germline (reference sequence). The V end was cut by 3 bases, the J end by 1 base, with 20 bases between. The CDR3 contains 18 residues. The CDR3 protein is CASSSISSDSRSGNTIYF. The CDR3 coding sequence is TGTGCCAGCAGCTCTATCTCATCGGACTCCAGATCTGGAAACACCATATATTTT.